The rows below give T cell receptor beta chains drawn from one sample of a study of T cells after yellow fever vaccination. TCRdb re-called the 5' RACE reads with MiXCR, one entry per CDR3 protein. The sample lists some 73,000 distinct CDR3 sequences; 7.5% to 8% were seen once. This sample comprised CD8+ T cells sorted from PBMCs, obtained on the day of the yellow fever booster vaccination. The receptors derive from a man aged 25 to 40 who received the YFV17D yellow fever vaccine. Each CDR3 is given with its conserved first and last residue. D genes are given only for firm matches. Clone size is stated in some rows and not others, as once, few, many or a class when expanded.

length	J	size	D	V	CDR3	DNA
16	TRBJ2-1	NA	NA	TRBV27	CASSSQTAHVYNEQFF	TGTGCCAGCAGTTCACAGACGGCACATGTCTACAATGAGCAGTTCTTC
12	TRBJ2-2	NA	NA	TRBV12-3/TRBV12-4	CASCPLTGELFF	TGTGCCAGCTGTCCGTTAACCGGGGAGCTGTTTTTT
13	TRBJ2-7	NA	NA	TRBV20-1	CSARTGLSYEQYF	TGCAGTGCTAGAACGGGACTGTCCTACGAGCAGTACTTC
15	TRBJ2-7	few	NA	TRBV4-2	CASSQEDSGHYEQYF	TGTGCCAGCAGCCAAGAGGATAGCGGTCACTACGAGCAGTACTTC
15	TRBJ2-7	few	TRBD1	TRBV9	CASSVTGTQTYEQYF	TGTGCCAGCAGCGTGACAGGGACCCAAACCTACGAGCAGTACTTC
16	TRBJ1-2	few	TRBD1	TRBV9	CASSATGAPAYYGYTF	TGTGCCAGCAGCGCGACAGGGGCGCCGGCCTACTATGGCTACACCTTC
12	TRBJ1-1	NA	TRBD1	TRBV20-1	CSAPGQGAEAFF	TGCAGTGCTCCCGGACAGGGGGCCGAAGCTTTCTTT
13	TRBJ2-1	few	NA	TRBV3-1	CASSQRARDHTFF	TGTGCCAGCAGCCAGAGGGCCCGGGATCATACGTTCTTC
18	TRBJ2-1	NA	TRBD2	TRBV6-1	CASSPTSGRYLSYNEQFF	TGTGCCAGCAGTCCGACTAGCGGGAGGTACTTATCCTACAATGAGCAGTTCTTC
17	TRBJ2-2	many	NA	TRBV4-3	CASSQDRGTGHTGELFF	TGCGCCAGCAGCCAAGATCGAGGGACTGGACATACCGGGGAGCTGTTTTTT
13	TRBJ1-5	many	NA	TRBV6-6	CASNGAPNQPQHF	TGTGCCAGCAACGGGGCCCCGAATCAGCCCCAGCATTTT
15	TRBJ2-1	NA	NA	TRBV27	CARPGIQGHTYEQFF	TGTGCCAGACCCGGAATTCAGGGCCACACCTATGAGCAGTTCTTC
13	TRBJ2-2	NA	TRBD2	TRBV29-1	CSVDGGESGELFF	TGCAGCGTTGACGGGGGGGAATCCGGGGAGCTGTTTTTT
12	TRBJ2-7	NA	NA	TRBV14	CASSQVLGEQYF	TGTGCCAGCAGCCAAGTATTGGGCGAGCAGTACTTC
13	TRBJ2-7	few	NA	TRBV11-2	CASSIRGSYEQYF	TGTGCCAGCAGCATAAGGGGGTCCTACGAGCAGTACTTC
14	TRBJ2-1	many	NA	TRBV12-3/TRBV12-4	CASSFTGSYNEQFF	TGTGCCAGCAGTTTTACGGGGTCCTACAATGAGCAGTTCTTC
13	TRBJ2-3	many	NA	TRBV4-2	CASSQDNSDTQYF	TGTGCCAGCAGCCAAGATAACTCAGATACGCAGTATTTT
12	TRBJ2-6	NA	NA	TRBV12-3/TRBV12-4	CASDSGANVLTF	TGTGCCAGCGACTCTGGGGCCAACGTCCTGACTTTC
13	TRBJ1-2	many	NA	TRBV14	CASRSTVDYGYTF	TGTGCCAGCAGATCGACGGTAGATTATGGCTACACCTTC
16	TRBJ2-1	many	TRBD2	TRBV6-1	CASSEAGGSSYNEQFF	TGTGCCAGCAGTGAAGCGGGAGGGAGCTCCTACAATGAGCAGTTCTTC
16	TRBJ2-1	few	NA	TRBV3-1	CASSQDRALTYNEQFF	TGTGCCAGCAGCCAAGATCGAGCCCTCACCTACAATGAGCAGTTCTTC
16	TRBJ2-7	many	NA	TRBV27	CASSLLLPEGPYEQYF	TGTGCCAGCAGTTTACTCCTCCCCGAAGGACCCTACGAGCAGTACTTC
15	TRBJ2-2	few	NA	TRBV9	CASSEIGGRTGELFF	TGTGCCAGCAGCGAGATAGGGGGGCGCACCGGGGAGCTGTTTTTT
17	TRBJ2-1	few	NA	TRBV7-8	CASSHHYPGTLGNEQFF	TGTGCCAGCAGCCACCATTACCCCGGGACTCTGGGCAATGAGCAGTTCTTC
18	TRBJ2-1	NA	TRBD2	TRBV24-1	CATSDARLAGGRVNEQFF	TGTGCCACCAGTGATGCCCGACTAGCGGGAGGGAGGGTCAATGAGCAGTTCTTC
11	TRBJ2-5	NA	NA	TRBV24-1	CATGVGETQYF	TGTGCCACGGGGGTGGGAGAGACCCAGTACTTC
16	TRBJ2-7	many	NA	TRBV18	CASSPSRPMGTYEQYF	TGTGCCAGCTCACCCTCAAGGCCCATGGGCACCTACGAGCAGTACTTC
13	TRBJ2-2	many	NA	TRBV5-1	CASSGGGAGELFF	TGCGCCAGCAGCGGAGGGGGTGCCGGGGAGCTGTTTTTT
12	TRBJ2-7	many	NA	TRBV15	CATSREGSEQYF	TGTGCCACCAGCAGAGAGGGCAGCGAGCAGTACTTC
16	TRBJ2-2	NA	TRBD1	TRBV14	CASSFAGGGITGELFF	TGTGCCAGCAGCTTCGCAGGGGGCGGAATAACCGGGGAGCTGTTTTTT
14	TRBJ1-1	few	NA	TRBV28	CASSFWGLNTEAFF	TGTGCCAGCAGTTTTTGGGGACTGAACACTGAAGCTTTCTTT
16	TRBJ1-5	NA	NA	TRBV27	CASSLVGGARNQPQHF	TGTGCCAGCAGCCTTGTTGGGGGGGCAAGGAATCAGCCCCAGCATTTT
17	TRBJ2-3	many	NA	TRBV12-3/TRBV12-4	CASSLIGGDSYTDTQYF	TGTGCCAGCAGTTTAATCGGCGGGGACAGTTACACAGATACGCAGTATTTT
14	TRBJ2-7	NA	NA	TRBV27	CASALGPGYYEQYF	TGTGCCAGCGCACTGGGGCCCGGATACTACGAGCAGTACTTC
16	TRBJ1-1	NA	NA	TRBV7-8	CASSLITWTADTEAFF	TGTGCCAGCAGCTTGATAACGTGGACAGCAGACACTGAAGCTTTCTTT